These 24 T cell receptor beta chains share one sample of origin, sequenced in a study of blood T cell repertoires in COVID-19. The protocol was immunoSEQ multiplex PCR, while the TCRdb copy is restricted to in-frame clones and leaves out a portion. The table has 75,000 to 90,000 clones, approximately 89% seen once. The specimen sequenced was peripheral blood. These receptors were taken from a man over 45 with active or convalescent COVID-19.

V and J are TRBV27 and TRBJ1-2; possible D gene TRBD1, 6 bases. This CDR3 spans 13 amino acids. V was shortened by 6 bases and J by 4 bases, with 12 bases between the two germline ends. From germline, CDR1 is MNHEY and CDR2 SMNVEV (reference sequence). DNA of the CDR3: TGTGCCAGCAGCCCCAGGGGTATCTATGGCTACACCTTC. This codes for CASSPRGIYGYTF.

The chain joins TRBV5-1 to TRBJ2-2, with TRBD2 as a possible D gene (6 bases). Trimming removed 5 bases from V and 3 bases from J, with 11 bases in between. Germline loops: CDR1 SGHRS, CDR2 YFSETQ. The CDR3 extends over 14 amino acids. CDR3: CASRSGDYTGELFF. The CDR3 coding sequence is TGCGCCAGCAGATCGGGGGATTACACCGGGGAGCTGTTTTTT.

The rearrangement uses TRBV28 and TRBJ2-3; 8 bases match TRBD1. The CDR3 length is 14 residues. CDR1 is MDHEN, CDR2 SYDVKM, per germline. Trimming at V came to 5 bases and at J to 6 bases, leaving 7 bases not matched to a gene. CDR3 in DNA: TGTGCCAGCAGTCCCCAGGACAGGGTTGATACGCAGTATTTT. It specifies CASSPQDRVDTQYF.

V is TRBV11-2 and J is TRBJ1-4; 7 bases align to TRBD1. After removal of 3 bases from V and 4 bases from J, the junction contained 2 bases not matched to a gene. Germline CDR1 is SGHAT and CDR2 is FQNNGV. The length of the CDR3 is 14 residues. The CDR3 sequence is CASSFTGVNEKLFF. The CDR3 bases are TGTGCCAGCAGCTTCACAGGGGTTAATGAAAAACTGTTTTTT.

This chain links TRBV5-5 with TRBJ2-2; TRBD2 might be the D (6 bases). The germline V gene has CDR1 SGHKS and CDR2 YYEKEE (reference sequence). V lost 2 bases to trimming and J lost 4 bases, with 9 bases between them. The CDR3 runs to 14 residues. In DNA form, the CDR3 reads TGTGCCAGCAGCTTATTCGGGAGCACCGGGGAGCTGTTTTTT. Residues: CASSLFGSTGELFF. Looking up the rest from reference TRBV5-5 and TRBJ2-2 gives the full variable domain: DAGVTQSPTHLIKTRGQQVTLRCSPISGHKSVSWYQQVLGQGPQFIFQYYEKEERGRGNFPDRFSARQFPNYSSELNVNALLLGDSALYLCASSLFGSTGELFFGEGSRLTVL.

The genes are TRBV11-2 and TRBJ2-1, with 15 bases lining up with TRBD2. CDR1 and CDR2 from the germline V gene are SGHAT and FQNNGV. The CDR3 is made up of 16 amino acids. With V trimmed by 7 bases and J by 9 bases, 10 bases remained unmatched. CDR3 bases: TGTGCCAGCACCCGGACTAGCGGGGGGGCCGGTGGTGAGCAGTTCTTC. Protein product: CASTRTSGGAGGEQFF.

In its sample, this clone was seen a few times. This chain joins TRBV2 and TRBJ1-2; TRBD1 agrees at 7 bases. This CDR3 is built from 14 residues. The trim removed 4 bases at V and 5 bases at J, leaving 7 bases unmatched. CDR1 SNHLY and CDR2 FYNNEI come from the germline V gene. The CDR3 here is CASSAAGTEYGYTF. DNA for the CDR3: TGTGCCAGCAGTGCCGCCGGGACAGAATATGGCTACACCTTC.

The V gene is TRBV18, the J gene TRBJ1-1, with 9 bases matching TRBD1. The CDR3 has 16 residues. The germline gives CDR1 KGHSH, CDR2 LQKENI. With V trimmed by 0 bases and J by 5 bases, 7 bases remained unmatched. The CDR3 coding sequence is TGTGCCAGCTCACCACCGACGGGACAGGGAGGGACTGAAGCTTTCTTT. Protein: CASSPPTGQGGTEAFF.

Of note for this clone: One junction end disagrees with the germline gene, perhaps due to a read error. The J gene is TRBJ2-1, the V gene TRBV15; 7 bases align to TRBD1. Germline V gives CDR1 LNHNV, CDR2 YYDKDF (reference sequence). The CDR3 is made up of 13 amino acids. This CDR3 is CATSILPRDSRVF. The DNA of the CDR3 is TGTGCCACCAGCATTCTACCCAGGGACAGCCGAGTCTTC.

This clone is a singleton in its sample. The rearrangement uses TRBV30 and TRBJ2-5; 7 nucleotides agree with TRBD1. Germline V lookup: CDR1 GTSNPN, CDR2 SVGIG (reference sequence). Unmatched junction bases numbered 5, after V lost 8 bases and J lost 2 bases. This CDR3 has 12 residues. The CDR3 nucleotides read TGTGCCGTTTCACAGGGGCAAGAGACCCAGTACTTC. This codes for CAVSQGQETQYF.

The gene calls are TRBV30 and TRBJ2-3; D is perhaps TRBD1 (6 bases). V dropped 2 bases and J dropped 4 bases, with 13 bases sitting between them. The CDR3 runs 14 residues. CDR1 GTSNPN and CDR2 SVGIG come from the germline V gene (reference sequence). CDR3 loop: CAWSSGTPPDTQYF. As DNA, the CDR3 is TGTGCCTGGAGTTCCGGGACACCGCCAGATACGCAGTATTTT. Based on the CDR3 plus reference TRBV30 and TRBJ2-3, the full variable domain is SQTIHQWPATLVQPVGSPLSLECTVEGTSNPNLYWYRQAAGRGLQLLFYSVGIGQISSEVPQNLSASRPQDRQFILSSKKLLLSDSGFYLCAWSSGTPPDTQYFGPGTRLTVL.

V gene TRBV7-2 combines with J gene TRBJ2-3, with 8 bases lining up with TRBD2. This CDR3 spans 17 amino acids. The V gene end was trimmed by 1 base and the J gene end by 5 bases; junction bases not matched to a gene: 11. Looked up from germline, CDR1 is SGHTA and CDR2 is FQGNSA. CDR3 amino acids: CASSLDYYGGAQDTQYF. The CDR3 DNA reads TGTGCCAGCAGCTTAGATTACTACGGGGGGGCACAAGATACGCAGTATTTT. The complete variable domain, with remaining parts taken from reference TRBV7-2 and TRBJ2-3, reads GAGVSQSPSNKVTEKGKDVELRCDPISGHTALYWYRQSLGQGLEFLIYFQGNSAPDKSGLPSDRFSAERTGGSVSTLTIQRTQQEDSAVYLCASSLDYYGGAQDTQYFGPGTRLTVL.

This chain joins TRBV12-3 or TRBV12-4 and TRBJ2-1, with D possibly matching TRBD2 (6 bases). V was shortened by 4 bases and J by 4 bases, with 8 bases between the two germline ends. The CDR3 consists of 13 residues. This CDR3 is CASSSGSYNEQFF. The CDR3 DNA sequence: TGTGCCAGCAGTTCCGGGAGTTACAATGAGCAGTTCTTC.

This clone is judged medium-sized. V is TRBV5-6 and J is TRBJ1-3, with 7 bases fitting TRBD1. The germline V gene encodes CDR1 SGHDT and CDR2 YYEEEE. CDR3 size: 13 residues. V was pared by 4 bases and J by 8 bases, with 6 bases of the junction left unmatched. The CDR3 sequence is CASSTRQGDTIYF. CDR3 nucleotides: TGTGCCAGCAGCACAAGACAGGGTGACACCATATATTTT.

The chain employs TRBV7-9 and TRBJ1-4; 9 nucleotides line up with TRBD1. J gave up 6 bases and V 5 bases, and 4 bases lay outside the gene matches. The germline CDR1 and CDR2 sequences are SEHNR and FQNEAQ (reference sequence). The CDR3 spans 14 residues. CDR3 in DNA: TGTGCCAGCAGCGTAACAGGGGGCGATGAAAAACTGTTTTTT. Amino acid sequence: CASSVTGGDEKLFF.

The V call is TRBV15, the J call TRBJ2-7; D is possibly TRBD1 (6 bases). Germline loops: CDR1 LNHNV, CDR2 YYDKDF (reference sequence). V was trimmed by 0 bases and J by 2 bases, leaving 17 bases between them. The CDR3 has 17 amino acids. The CDR3 DNA sequence: TGTGCCACCAGCAGAGATCAGGGGACCAACCCTCCCTACGAGCAGTACTTC. It translates to CATSRDQGTNPPYEQYF.

The J gene is TRBJ2-1, the V gene TRBV27, with 15 bases matching TRBD2. V lost 3 bases to trimming and J lost 1 base; unmatched junction nucleotides: 16. This CDR3 has 22 amino acids. CDR1 is MNHEY, CDR2 SMNVEV, per germline (reference sequence). The CDR3: CASSLEGPGLAGGHRSYNEQFF. As DNA, the CDR3 is TGTGCCAGCAGTTTGGAGGGTCCCGGACTAGCGGGGGGGCATAGATCCTACAATGAGCAGTTCTTC.

This clone was recorded only once. CDR3 residues: CASSTGGNYGYTF. In DNA form, the CDR3 reads TGTGCCAGCAGTACAGGGGGAAACTATGGCTACACCTTC. The V call is TRBV12-3 or TRBV12-4, the J call TRBJ1-2, with TRBD1 matching 8 bases. This CDR3 is built from 13 residues. After removal of 5 bases from V and 2 bases from J, the junction contained 1 base not matched to a gene.

To note about this clone: One junction end disagrees with the germline gene, perhaps due to a read error. The rearrangement links TRBV3-1 (or the pseudogene TRBV3-2) to TRBJ1-5, with a possible D match to TRBD1 (6 bases). The CDR3 consists of 14 residues. Germline V lookup: CDR1 LGHDT, CDR2 YNNKEL (reference sequence). CDR3 residues: CASSQGGANQPQHF. For the CDR3, the DNA is TGTGCCAGCAGTCAAGGGGGAGCGAATCAGCCCCAGCATTTT.

This clone was counted once. The chain recombines TRBV19 with TRBJ1-2; a weak D match, TRBD1 (6 bases). The V gene lost 0 bases and the J gene lost 8 bases, with 13 bases spanning the gap. This CDR3 spans 14 amino acids. Per the germline V gene, CDR1 is LNHDA and CDR2 is SQIVND (reference sequence). CDR3 in amino acids: CASSIDPGQWGYTF. In nucleotides, the CDR3 is TGTGCCAGTAGTATAGACCCAGGACAGTGGGGCTACACCTTC.

J is TRBJ2-2 and V is TRBV18; no firm D call. Germline CDR1 KGHSH, CDR2 LQKENI. The CDR3 extends over 12 amino acids. With 5 bases removed from V and 3 bases from J, the gap between germline ends came to 4 bases. CDR3 sequence (DNA): TGTGCCAGCTCATTCGACACCGGGGAGCTGTTTTTT. This gives the protein CASSFDTGELFF.

The rearrangement joins TRBV10-2 to TRBJ1-1, with D maybe TRBD1 (5 bases). The germline V gene encodes CDR1 WSHSY and CDR2 SAAADI. Trimming shortened V by 2 bases and J by 4 bases, and 8 bases separated the two germline ends. This CDR3 has 13 residues. This CDR3 reads CASSEQGGTEAFF. The DNA for the CDR3 is TGCGCCAGCAGTGAGCAGGGAGGCACTGAAGCTTTCTTT.

The CDR3, as DNA: TGTGCCAGCAGCATCTTACAGGGGGCGAATGAAAAACTGTTTTTT. Amino acids: CASSILQGANEKLFF. The V and J genes are TRBV9 and TRBJ1-4; 9 nucleotides line up with TRBD1. V shed 4 bases, J shed 5 bases, and the junction held 6 bases outside the gene matches. This CDR3 region has 15 residues. Looked up from germline, CDR1 is SGDLS and CDR2 is YYNGEE.

The V gene is TRBV6-2 or TRBV6-3, the J gene TRBJ2-3; 7 bases agree with TRBD2. Losses at the gene ends were 4 bases for V and 3 bases for J; bases not matched to a gene: 13. In germline, CDR1 is MNHEY, CDR2 SVGEGT. The CDR3 is 17 residues long. CDR3 region: CASSSPGRGIRTDTQYF. Written as DNA, the CDR3 is TGTGCCAGCAGTTCCCCAGGGAGGGGCATTAGGACAGATACGCAGTATTTT.